This T cell receptor beta chain was identified during a study of blood T cell repertoires in COVID-19 (dated by TCRdb to about 2020). The study in broad terms: The collaborator samples originated in the United States, Italy and Spain and spanned the acute and convalescent phases of COVID-19. A freely available public database, intended as a resource for researchers studying the immune response to SARS-CoV-2, is where the repertoires were released. The dataset comprised deeply sampled blood TCRbeta repertoires from subjects exposed to, actively infected with, or recovered from COVID-19. The prospective study material was composed of cDNA or gDNA derived from T cells, B-cell-depleted T cells, or PBMCs. Where available, HLA class I and class II types were obtained from metadata supplied by the sample provider rather than from assay-based typing. Samples were obtained from the ongoing ImmuneRACE study (first 160 participants) and from over 1,000 subjects provided by 6 global collaborators. Nearly every sample came with metadata listing a de-identified subject ID, COVID-19 status, age in years and sex.

With respect to this clone: It has no known antigen specificity. No much larger clone exists at a distance of one base, and base qualities are not known.

Paper-wide results and their limitations: The quantity of clinical and demographic metadata differed by source and by participant and was supplied without curation.

Participants in the prospective study were aged about 18 to 95 years, lived in 24 United States geographic areas, and enrolled through a virtual design. Cohort assignment in the prospective study relied on participant-reported clinical history from a screening survey and a study questionnaire. Recovered participants in ImmuneRACE Cohort 3 were defined by two consecutive negative NP/OP PCR tests, clearance by a healthcare professional, or resolution of symptoms. Each participant in the prospective study had whole blood, serum and a nasopharyngeal or oropharyngeal swab collected by mobile phlebotomists. Prospective study participants could optionally give additional blood draws and questionnaires over a roughly two-month period. Prospective study blood samples were shipped either frozen or at room temperature before DNA extraction. TCRbeta CDR3 regions were amplified from genomic DNA using the immunoSEQ Assay, a bias-controlled multiplex PCR. As for the original processing: The number of nucleated cells in each sample was estimated by amplification of reference gene primers within the assay. To quantify the absolute abundance of each unique TCRbeta CDR3 rearrangement, sequence reads were collapsed and filtered. For each sample, productive Simpson clonality was calculated as the square root of Simpson's diversity index over productive rearrangements. TCRdb took this table from immuneACCESS and kept in-frame rearrangements with V and J called. Such tables lack part of the clones; where checked against another copy, unresolved V genes explain under half of the gap, and the rest is unexplained. That table gives V, J and clone size, and the DNA gave D and trimming. The sample table records 200,000 to 300,000 clones; around 86% of these occur just once. Around 2.4% of the sample goes to the ten largest clones.

The CDR3, from cysteine to phenylalanine, totals 16 residues. Only CDR3 DNA is held: 48 bases, read in frame from base 1. CDR1 is given as SGHNT and CDR2 as YYREEE, both from the germline V gene (reference sequence). V drops 0 bases and J drops 0 bases, leaving 12 bases in between. Recombination linked TRBV5-4 to TRBJ1-1, and possibly TRBD1, on 5 matching bases. Sequenced input: PBMCs or T cells enriched from blood (not recorded which). This TCR came from a woman aged 18-29 years who had recovered from COVID-19. The CDR3 loop reads CASSLVGGGLNTEAFF. The bases read TGTGCCAGCAGCTTGGTGGGGGGGGGATTGAACACTGAAGCTTTCTTT.